One sample yielded the 19 T cell receptor beta chains listed below, sequenced in a study of cytomegalovirus exposure and HLA in healthy donors. TCRdb's copy holds only in-frame clones and misses some; the assay was immunoSEQ multiplex PCR. The sample lists 68,000 or so clones; approximately 97% were seen once. Sample: PBMCs. Receptors were obtained from a man aged 18 to 35 in good health and CMV-seronegative.

The CDR3 region has the DNA TGTGCCAGCAGACAAAGACTAGGGACGCGAGAGACCCAGTACTTC. Translating gives CASRQRLGTRETQYF. The rearrangement links TRBV11-2 to TRBJ2-5; tentatively, D is TRBD2 (6 bases). V was shortened by 6 bases and J by 4 bases, with 18 bases between the two germline ends. The CDR3 has 15 residues. Per the germline V gene, CDR1 is SGHAT and CDR2 is FQNNGV.

The chain employs TRBV2 and TRBJ1-2, with D uncertain. V lost 7 bases, J lost 6 bases, and 12 bases lay in between. Per germline, CDR1 SNHLY and CDR2 FYNNEI. This CDR3 spans 12 amino acids. The DNA for the CDR3 is TGTGCCAGCAATTCGGTAGAGCATGGCTACACCTTC. As protein: CASNSVEHGYTF. Together with reference TRBV2 and TRBJ1-2, the CDR3 gives the full variable domain: EPEVTQTPSHQVTQMGQEVILRCVPISNHLYFYWYRQILGQKVEFLVSFYNNEISEKSEIFDDQFSVERPDGSNFTLKIRSTKLEDSAMYFCASNSVEHGYTFGSGTRLTVV.

This sequence joins TRBV6-5 and TRBJ1-1; 7 bases map to TRBD1. Trimming took 8 bases from V and 3 from J; bases not matched to a gene: 9. There are 14 residues in the CDR3. Germline CDR1 and CDR2: MNHEY and SVGAGI. For the CDR3, the DNA is TGTGCCAGCTGCATGGGCAGGGGGTACACTGAAGCTTTCTTT. As protein: CASCMGRGYTEAFF.

The genes are TRBV27 and TRBJ2-1; TRBD2 aligns across 8 bases. The junction had 5 bases not matched to a gene; V was cut back by 7 bases and J by 3 bases. Germline values: CDR1 MNHEY, CDR2 SMNVEV (reference sequence). The CDR3 has 14 amino acids. CDR3 in amino acids: CASIRGRNYNEQFF. CDR3 DNA: TGTGCCAGCATACGCGGGAGGAACTACAATGAGCAGTTCTTC.

The genes are TRBV18 and TRBJ1-1; weak D call: TRBD1 (5 bases). V lost 3 bases and J lost 0, with 8 bases in between. Germline CDR1 KGHSH, CDR2 LQKENI. This CDR3 region has 14 residues. This CDR3 is CASSPRQLNTEAFF. The CDR3 DNA reads as TGTGCCAGCTCACCGAGACAGTTGAACACTGAAGCTTTCTTT.

This clone appeared a single time. The chain employs TRBV18 and TRBJ1-1; tentatively, D is TRBD1 (6 bases). The V and J ends lost 3 bases and 8 bases respectively, with 16 bases between them. Germline CDR1 and CDR2: KGHSH and LQKENI. The CDR3 consists of 14 residues. DNA for the CDR3: TGTGCCAGCTCACCCCTTCTGGAACAGGGAGAAGCTTTCTTT. Translation: CASSPLLEQGEAFF.

The chain uses TRBV6-5 and TRBJ2-4; a weak D match, TRBD1 (5 bases). Germline-derived CDR1 and CDR2 are MNHEY and SVGAGI. The length of the CDR3 is 15 residues. Trimming stripped 5 bases from V and 0 bases from J, with 11 bases between. CDR3 DNA: TGTGCCAGCAGTCCTGACAGCCTAGCCAAAAACATTCAGTACTTC. It is translated as CASSPDSLAKNIQYF.

V gene TRBV9 combines with J gene TRBJ2-1; no clear D. From germline, CDR1 is SGDLS and CDR2 YYNGEE. The CDR3 loop spans 13 amino acids. With 3 bases removed from V and 4 bases from J, the gap between germline ends came to 8 bases. CDR3 in amino acids: CASSGLTYNEQFF. CDR3 sequence (DNA): TGTGCCAGCAGCGGATTGACATACAATGAGCAGTTCTTC.

The chain recombines TRBV2 with TRBJ2-1; D might be TRBD2 (6 bases). V lost 8 bases and J lost 0, with 11 bases in between. The V gene's germline CDR1 is SNHLY and CDR2 FYNNEI. This CDR3 contains 14 residues. CDR3 loop: CASGSTSSYNEQFF. As DNA, the CDR3 is TGTGCCAGCGGTTCGACTAGCTCCTACAATGAGCAGTTCTTC.

The chain carries TRBV6-6 and TRBJ1-4; D perhaps matches TRBD1 (6 bases). CDR1 MNHNY and CDR2 SVGAGI come from the germline V gene (reference sequence). The CDR3 has 15 amino acids. The V end lost 2 bases, the J end lost 4 bases, and 11 bases lay between the germline ends. The DNA of the CDR3 is TGTGCCAGCAGTTACGCTAGGGGGGGTAATGAAAAACTGTTTTTT. Residues: CASSYARGGNEKLFF.

This chain links TRBV6-5 with TRBJ1-5, with a possible D match to TRBD1 (6 bases). CDR1 and CDR2 (germline): MNHEY, SVGAGI. This CDR3 spans 15 amino acids. The ends were cut back, 4 bases at V and 5 bases at J, with 15 bases in the middle. CDR3 in DNA: TGTGCCAGCAGTTCCCTTCCCAGGGGTTATCAGCCCCAGCATTTT. Encoded protein: CASSSLPRGYQPQHF.

The genes are TRBV19 and TRBJ1-1; 7 positions match TRBD1. CDR1 is LNHDA and CDR2 is SQIVND in the germline V gene (reference sequence). This CDR3 has 15 amino acids. V lost 5 bases and J lost 0; bases outside the gene matches: 6. The DNA of the CDR3 is TGTGCCAGTAGTGTTGGGACAGTCATGAACACTGAAGCTTTCTTT. Its protein product is CASSVGTVMNTEAFF.

The CDR3 coding sequence is TGCGCCAGCAGCCAAGGGACAGGGGACAATCAGCCCCAGCATTTT. Translation: CASSQGTGDNQPQHF. J is TRBJ1-5 and V is TRBV4-1, with 9 bases aligning to TRBD1. Unmatched junction bases numbered 1, after V lost 1 base and J lost 3 bases. The germline gives CDR1 MGHRA, CDR2 YSYEKL. The CDR3 loop spans 15 amino acids.

This chain uses TRBV7-8 with TRBJ1-1; 11 bases match TRBD1. CDR1 and CDR2 (germline): SGHVS, FQNEAQ. CDR3 size: 15 residues. Trimming removed 3 bases from V and 4 bases from J; junction bases left unmatched: 4. CDR3 coding DNA: TGTGCCAGCAGCTTGGACAGGGGGCTGGGCACTGAAGCTTTCTTT. Its protein product is CASSLDRGLGTEAFF.

This chain joins TRBV7-9 and TRBJ1-1; D unresolved. The V end lost 5 bases, the J end lost 5 bases, and 12 bases lay between the germline ends. This CDR3 comprises 13 residues. Germline CDR1 is SEHNR and CDR2 is FQNEAQ (reference sequence). CDR3 protein: CASSVGRETEAFF. CDR3 nucleotide sequence: TGTGCCAGCAGCGTCGGACGGGAGACTGAAGCTTTCTTT. The whole variable domain, remainder taken from reference TRBV7-9 and TRBJ1-1, is DTGVSQNPRHKITKRGQNVTFRCDPISEHNRLYWYRQTLGQGPEFLTYFQNEAQLEKSRLLSDRFSAERPKGSFSTLEIQRTEQGDSAMYLCASSVGRETEAFFGQGTRLTVV.

V gene TRBV6-1 combines with J gene TRBJ2-7; 8 nucleotides agree with TRBD2. This CDR3 has 14 amino acids. Germline CDR1 reads MNHNS; CDR2 reads SASEGT. With V trimmed by 7 bases and J by 0 bases, 5 bases remained unmatched. The CDR3 coding sequence is TGTGCCAGCATTACTAGCGGTAGCTCCTACGAGCAGTACTTC. It encodes CASITSGSSYEQYF.

This rearrangement joins TRBV11-3 to TRBJ2-5, with 16 bases that match TRBD2. The CDR3 covers 16 residues. The J segment lost 4 bases and the V segment lost 4 bases, leaving 3 bases of the junction unmatched. The germline CDR1 and CDR2 sequences are SGHNT and YENEEA. The DNA of the CDR3 is TGTGCCAGCAGCTGGGGACTAGCGGGAGGGACAGAGACCCAGTACTTC. It yields the protein CASSWGLAGGTETQYF.

The CDR3 DNA is TGTGCCAGCAGTCTAGCGGGAGGTCGTGAGCAGTTCTTC. It codes for CASSLAGGREQFF. V usage is TRBV6-5 and J usage is TRBJ2-1; 11 bases line up with TRBD2. The germline gives CDR1 MNHEY, CDR2 SVGAGI. The CDR3 totals 13 residues. Unmatched junction bases numbered 3, after V lost 5 bases and J lost 9 bases.

The V call is TRBV9, the J call TRBJ1-1; TRBD1 might be the D (5 bases). CDR3 length equals 15 residues. Germline V CDR1 and CDR2: SGDLS, YYNGEE. V gave up 0 bases and J gave up 6 bases, with 15 bases separating them. The CDR3 DNA reads TGTGCCAGCAGCGTAGAGGAGGGGTCTTGGGCTGAAGCTTTCTTT. It codes for CASSVEEGSWAEAFF.